Below, 32 T cell receptor beta chains from the same sample are listed, as sequenced in a study of molecular identifiers for immune sequencing clone quantification. TCRdb fed the PCR reads into MiXCR, producing one record per CDR3 protein. The table lists roughly 630,000 distinct CDR3 sequences, roughly 23% of them singletons. The specimen sequenced was naive CD8+ T cells from blood, with Jurkat cell RNA spiked in. Subset given: FACS-sorted CD8+CD4-CCR7+CD45RA+ naive T cells. Receptors originate from a human donor in good health. Some libraries in this study had Jurkat cell RNA spiked in.

This clonotype was picked up many times. The chain has TRBV7-9 and TRBJ2-5; no clear D. Trimming removed 2 bases at V and 4 bases at J, with 8 bases between. In germline, CDR1 is SEHNR, CDR2 FQNEAQ (reference sequence). The CDR3 consists of 13 residues. The CDR3 reads CASSLFVSETQYF. CDR3 DNA sequence: TGTGCCAGCAGCTTATTCGTGTCAGAGACCCAGTACTTC.

This clonotype showed up many times. This sequence joins TRBV2 and TRBJ1-4; D is unclear. This CDR3 spans 12 amino acids. Germline V lookup: CDR1 SNHLY, CDR2 FYNNEI. V was cut by 7 bases and J by 4 bases, with 7 bases left in between. The CDR3 DNA reads TGTGCCAGCAATTCCTATAATGAAAAACTGTTTTTT. It is translated as CASNSYNEKLFF.

Here the CDR3 DNA reads TGTGCCAGCAGCTCAGGTGACGGGAGTTCCTCCTACGAGCAGTACTTC. It codes for CASSSGDGSSSYEQYF. This chain uses TRBV7-6 with TRBJ2-7; tentatively, D is TRBD2 (6 bases). The germline V gene has CDR1 SGHVS and CDR2 FNYEAQ. The CDR3 totals 16 residues. V was shortened by 4 bases and J by 0 bases, with 16 bases between the two germline ends.

This clonotype was recorded at least ten times. As DNA, the CDR3 is TGTGCCAGCAGTTCCCCGACTAGCGGGAGGACCTACGAGCAGTACTTC. It specifies CASSSPTSGRTYEQYF. The J gene is TRBJ2-7, the V gene TRBV7-9; 13 bases line up with TRBD2. Trimming at V came to 6 bases and at J to 2 bases, leaving 7 bases not matched to a gene. CDR1 and CDR2 (germline): SEHNR, FQNEAQ (reference sequence). The CDR3 covers 16 residues.

The CDR3 sequence: CASSSLPFGYKETQYF. CDR3 coding DNA: TGTGCCAGCAGCTCACTCCCGTTCGGTTACAAAGAGACCCAGTACTTC. This chain uses TRBV7-6 with TRBJ2-5; D ambiguous. Per germline, CDR1 SGHVS and CDR2 FNYEAQ. The V gene lost 4 bases and the J gene lost 3 bases, with 18 bases spanning the gap. The length of the CDR3 is 16 residues.

This clonotype was counted ten times or more. The chain links TRBV19 to TRBJ1-5; D remains ambiguous. Germline V gives CDR1 LNHDA, CDR2 SQIVND (reference sequence). Trimming stripped 2 bases from V and 4 bases from J, with 9 bases between. The CDR3 contains 14 residues. CDR3 sequence (DNA): TGTGCCAGTAGTATAAGCGGGGTTAATCAGCCCCAGCATTTT. Translated: CASSISGVNQPQHF.

In this sample, this clonotype turned up a few times. This sequence joins TRBV4-1 and TRBJ2-7, with TRBD1 matching over 9 bases. J lost 3 bases, V lost 4 bases, and 7 bases had no gene match. The CDR3 sequence is 15 residues long. Germline V gives CDR1 MGHRA, CDR2 YSYEKL. CDR3: CASSLERDRDYEQYF. The CDR3, as DNA: TGCGCCAGCAGCCTAGAGAGGGACAGGGACTACGAGCAGTACTTC.

This clonotype was detected a few times. The rearrangement links TRBV27 to TRBJ2-3, with D perhaps matching TRBD1 (5 bases). The length of the CDR3 is 14 residues. V was pared by 1 base and J by 3 bases, with 8 bases between. Germline V gene data show CDR1 as MNHEY and CDR2 as SMNVEV (reference sequence). The CDR3 DNA reads TGTGCCAGCAGTTTATACTCAGGGACAGATACGCAGTATTTT. Translating it yields CASSLYSGTDTQYF.

The chain is built from TRBV27 and TRBJ2-7; D is possibly TRBD1 or TRBD2 (6 bases each). V gave up 6 bases and J gave up 7 bases, with 19 bases separating them. Germline V CDR1 and CDR2: MNHEY, SMNVEV (reference sequence). There are 14 residues in the CDR3. The CDR3 spells CASRITGRGREQYF. CDR3 sequence (DNA): TGTGCCAGCAGAATAACAGGTCGGGGGCGAGAGCAGTACTTC.

Only a few counts were recorded for this clonotype. At one end, the junction sequence differs from germline, possibly due to a read error. The J gene is TRBJ1-2, the V gene TRBV5-3; D is unresolved. TRBV5-3 counts as an open reading frame of uncertain function. This CDR3 has 14 residues. CDR3 amino acids: CASSLDSGNYGYTF. CDR3 DNA: TGTGCCAGCAGCTTGGATTCAGGAAACTATGGCTACACCTTC.

The table lists this clonotype with a few counts. The chain is built from TRBV20-1 and TRBJ2-3, with D maybe TRBD2 (5 bases). CDR1 and CDR2 (germline): DFQATT, SNEGSKA (reference sequence). The ends were cut back, 2 bases at V and 2 bases at J, with 8 bases in the middle. The CDR3 runs 13 residues. The DNA of the CDR3 is TGCAGTGCTAGAAACGGGGACACAGATACGCAGTATTTT. It codes for CSARNGDTDTQYF.

There are a few counts of this clonotype. The chain is built from TRBV7-3 and TRBJ2-7; D is possibly TRBD2 (6 bases). CDR3 length: 14 residues. V shed 0 bases and J shed 4 bases, with 10 bases lying between them. Germline V gene lookup returns CDR1 SGHTA and CDR2 FQGTGA. CDR3 region: CASSLTGGKYEQYF. The CDR3 region has the DNA TGTGCCAGCAGCTTAACGGGCGGGAAGTACGAGCAGTACTTC.

In this sample, this clonotype turned up many times. The chain recombines TRBV28 with TRBJ1-6, with 7 bases aligning to TRBD1. The V segment lost 5 bases and the J segment 10 bases; nucleotides outside the gene matches: 8. CDR1 and CDR2 from the germline V gene are MDHEN and SYDVKM. The CDR3 is 14 residues long. This CDR3 is CASSERGHRSPLHF. DNA for the CDR3: TGTGCCAGCAGTGAAAGGGGGCATCGGTCACCCCTCCACTTT.

The rearrangement links TRBV12-5 to TRBJ1-5; maybe TRBD1 (5 bases). This CDR3 has 17 amino acids. The V and J ends lost 0 bases and 0 bases respectively, with 12 bases between them. CDR1 and CDR2 (germline): LGHNT, FRNRAP. This chain's CDR3 is CASGLVPGDDSNQPQHF. The DNA for the CDR3 is TGTGCTAGTGGTTTGGTACCGGGGGACGATAGCAATCAGCCCCAGCATTTT. Looking up the rest from reference TRBV12-5 and TRBJ1-5 gives the full variable domain: DARVTQTPRHKVTEMGQEVTMRCQPILGHNTVFWYRQTMMQGLELLAYFRNRAPLDDSGMPKDRFSAEMPDATLATLKIQPSEPRDSAVYFCASGLVPGDDSNQPQHFGDGTRLSIL.

This chain connects TRBV11-3 to TRBJ2-1, with 16 bases identical to TRBD2. V shed 5 bases, J shed 5 bases, and the junction held 6 bases outside the gene matches. This CDR3 has 17 amino acids. Germline values: CDR1 SGHNT, CDR2 YENEEA. CDR3 sequence: CASSPGLAGGLDNEQFF. CDR3 coding DNA: TGTGCCAGCAGCCCGGGACTAGCGGGAGGGCTTGACAATGAGCAGTTCTTC.

This clonotype came up many times. This rearrangement joins TRBV27 to TRBJ2-1, with 7 bases that match TRBD1. The CDR3 totals 13 residues. Trimming removed 3 bases from V and 6 bases from J; junction bases left unmatched: 2. The germline gives CDR1 MNHEY, CDR2 SMNVEV (reference sequence). CDR3 loop: CASSLRGPNEQFF. The DNA of the CDR3 is TGTGCCAGCAGTTTGAGGGGGCCCAATGAGCAGTTCTTC.

This rearrangement joins TRBV20-1 to TRBJ2-1, with D possibly being TRBD2 (5 bases). The V end lost 4 bases, the J end lost 8 bases, and 24 bases lay between the germline ends. CDR3 length: 16 amino acids. In germline, CDR1 is DFQATT, CDR2 SNEGSKA (reference sequence). The CDR3 reads CSAKDPLAGVIDEQFF. CDR3 in DNA: TGCAGTGCTAAGGACCCTCTAGCCGGGGTTATTGATGAGCAGTTCTTC.

Comment on this clonotype: This may arise from a read error, as a much more abundant clone is one base away. The genes are TRBV6-2 or TRBV6-3 and TRBJ1-5, with D perhaps TRBD1 (5 bases). The CDR3 covers 15 residues. Per the germline V gene, CDR1 is MNHEY and CDR2 is SVGEGT. CDR3 sequence reads: CASSYVWQGNQPQQF. The CDR3 DNA sequence: TGTGCCAGCAGTTACGTTTGGCAGGGCAATCAGCCCCAGCAATTT.

In this sample, this clonotype turned up a few times. This chain connects TRBV7-9 to TRBJ2-1; 12 positions match TRBD1. CDR3 size: 17 residues. V shed 5 bases, J shed 6 bases, and the junction held 11 bases outside the gene matches. CDR1 SEHNR and CDR2 FQNEAQ come from the germline V gene (reference sequence). CDR3 in amino acids: CASSIPGQGALGNEQFF. The CDR3 DNA follows: TGTGCCAGCAGCATTCCGGGACAGGGGGCTTTAGGCAATGAGCAGTTCTTC.

This clonotype has just a few counts. This rearrangement joins TRBV6-4 to TRBJ2-1, with a tentative D call TRBD2 (6 bases). This CDR3 spans 14 amino acids. Germline assignment: CDR1 MRHNA and CDR2 SNTAGT. Trimming pared 6 bases from V and 6 bases from J, leaving 15 bases between. CDR3 in DNA: TGTGCCAGCAGCGAGGAGGGATTACCCAATGAGCAGTTCTTC. It encodes CASSEEGLPNEQFF.

Concerning this clonotype itself: One base away lies a much larger clone, so this may be a sequencing read error. The chain couples TRBV20-1 to TRBJ1-1; D is possibly TRBD1 (5 bases). V lost 0 bases, J lost 0 bases, and 11 bases lay in between. The CDR3 has 15 amino acids. The V gene's germline CDR1 is DFQATT and CDR2 SNEGSKA (reference sequence). The CDR3 DNA follows: TGCAGTGCTAGAGATTATCGGGGGTTGAACACTGAAGCTTTCTTT. It yields the protein CSARDYRGLNTEAFF.

This clonotype was seen repeatedly, ten times or more. This chain connects TRBV4-1 to TRBJ2-1; a possible D gene is TRBD1 (5 bases). The CDR3 spans 14 residues. CDR1 is MGHRA, CDR2 YSYEKL, per germline. The germline V and J ends were trimmed by 0 bases and 9 bases, with 12 bases remaining between them. The CDR3 DNA reads TGCGCCAGCAGCCAAGATTTTAAAGGGGCTGAGCAGTTCTTC. It specifies CASSQDFKGAEQFF.

This clonotype was counted a single time. Since a much larger clone is just one base distant, this may be a read error. The chain joins TRBV4-3 to TRBJ2-7; D is uncertain. CDR1 is LGHNA and CDR2 is YSLEER in the germline V gene. The CDR3 sequence is 16 residues long. This CDR3 reads CASGHRPESYLYEQYF. The CDR3 region has the DNA TGCGCCAGCGGCCACCGACCGGAGTCATATCTCTACGAGCAGTACTTC.

The sample holds many counts of this clonotype. The V gene is TRBV20-1, the J gene TRBJ1-1; D is unresolved. Germline CDR1 and CDR2: DFQATT and SNEGSKA (reference sequence). The CDR3 contains 12 residues. The germline V and J ends were trimmed by 7 bases and 4 bases, with 13 bases remaining between them. The CDR3 DNA reads as TGCAGTGTGGAGTTGAGTGGCACTGAAGCTTTCTTT. This translates into CSVELSGTEAFF.

This clonotype occurred a few times. CDR3 residues: CASSGRGTHEQYF. CDR3 in DNA: TGTGCCAGCAGCGGCAGGGGGACACACGAGCAGTACTTC. This rearrangement joins TRBV7-8 to TRBJ2-7; 7 bases fit TRBD1. V shed 5 bases and J 5 bases; nucleotides not matched to a gene: 6. This CDR3 region has 13 residues. The germline V gene has CDR1 SGHVS and CDR2 FQNEAQ.

In its sample, this clonotype was seen many times. This chain links TRBV10-1 with TRBJ2-6; D unclear. CDR1 and CDR2 from the germline V gene are WNHNN and SYGVQD (reference sequence). The V end lost 7 bases, the J end lost 1 base, and 5 bases lay between the germline ends. The CDR3 totals 13 residues. CDR3 amino acids: CASMPSGANVLTF. CDR3 DNA sequence: TGCGCCAGCATGCCATCTGGGGCCAACGTCCTGACTTTC.

This clonotype was observed many times. In nucleotides, the CDR3 is TGTGCCAGCAGCTCCCCCTACGCGAAACGGGGGTATGGCTACACCTTC. Translating it yields CASSSPYAKRGYGYTF. This rearrangement joins TRBV7-8 to TRBJ1-2; D possibly corresponds to TRBD1 (5 bases). Germline CDR1 and CDR2: SGHVS and FQNEAQ. Trimming took 4 bases from V and 5 from J, leaving 20 bases between them. The CDR3 runs 16 residues.

This clonotype showed up just a few times. The genes are TRBV6-2 or TRBV6-3 and TRBJ2-1; TRBD1 is a possible D gene (6 bases). V was shortened by 4 bases and J by 2 bases, with 9 bases between the two germline ends. Germline CDR1 MNHEY, CDR2 SVGEGT. The CDR3 is made up of 14 amino acids. The CDR3 is CASSSGQTYNEQFF. CDR3 in DNA: TGTGCCAGCAGTTCGGGACAAACCTACAATGAGCAGTTCTTC.

The genes are TRBV20-1 and TRBJ2-5; maybe TRBD2 (6 bases). The CDR3 totals 19 residues. V lost 6 bases and J 0 bases, leaving 29 bases between the germline ends. CDR1 DFQATT and CDR2 SNEGSKA come from the germline V gene (reference sequence). The CDR3 bases are TGCAGTGCCAGACCTCGGACTACTGTGGCTGAGGGGTACCAAGAGACCCAGTACTTC. Residues: CSARPRTTVAEGYQETQYF.

With regard to this clonotype: A much larger clone sits a single nucleotide away, making a read error possible. The J gene is TRBJ2-7, the V gene TRBV28; D gene ambiguous. Germline loops: CDR1 MDHEN, CDR2 SYDVKM. V lost 2 bases, J lost 6 bases, and 14 bases lay in between. The CDR3 has 14 residues. As DNA, the CDR3 is TGTGCCAGCAGTTTAATGTGGCCCTCGTCCGAGCAGTACTTC. Translation: CASSLMWPSSEQYF.

Regarding this clonotype: Germline and junction disagree at one end, which may indicate a read error. The rearrangement links TRBV4-1 to TRBJ1-1; unclear D gene. The germline CDR1 and CDR2 sequences are MGHRA and YSYEKL. The CDR3 is made up of 17 amino acids. DNA for the CDR3: TGCACCAGCAGCCATCTATTATCTGGGGAGTCGAACACTGAAGCTTTCTTT. Translating gives CTSSHLLSGESNTEAFF.

The V and J genes are TRBV13 and TRBJ1-1; D not certain. CDR3 size: 14 residues. The V end was cut by 0 bases, the J end by 5 bases, with 10 bases between. Germline V gives CDR1 PRHDT, CDR2 FYEKMQ (reference sequence). The CDR3 DNA reads TGTGCCAGCAGCTTAGGTCGGTGGCGGACTGAAGCTTTCTTT. This gives the protein CASSLGRWRTEAFF.